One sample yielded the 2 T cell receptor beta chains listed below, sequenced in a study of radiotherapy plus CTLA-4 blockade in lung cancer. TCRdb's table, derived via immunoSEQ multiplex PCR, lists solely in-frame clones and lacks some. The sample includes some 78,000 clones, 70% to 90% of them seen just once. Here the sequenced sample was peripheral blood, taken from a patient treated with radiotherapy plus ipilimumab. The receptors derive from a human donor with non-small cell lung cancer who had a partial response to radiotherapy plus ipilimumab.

CDR3 DNA sequence: TGTGCCAGTAGTACGCGGACAGGGGGAATCGCTGAAGCTTTCTTT. It yields the protein CASSTRTGGIAEAFF. The chain carries TRBV19 and TRBJ1-1; 10 nucleotides line up with TRBD1. Germline values: CDR1 LNHDA, CDR2 SQIVND (reference sequence). J lost 6 bases, V lost 4 bases, and 8 bases had no gene match. The CDR3 runs 15 residues.

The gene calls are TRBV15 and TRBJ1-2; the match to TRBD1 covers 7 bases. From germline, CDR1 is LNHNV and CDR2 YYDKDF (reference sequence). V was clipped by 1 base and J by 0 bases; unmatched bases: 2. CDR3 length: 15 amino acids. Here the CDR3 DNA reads TGTGCCACCAGCAGAGGACAGGGTTCTAACTATGGCTACACCTTC. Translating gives CATSRGQGSNYGYTF.